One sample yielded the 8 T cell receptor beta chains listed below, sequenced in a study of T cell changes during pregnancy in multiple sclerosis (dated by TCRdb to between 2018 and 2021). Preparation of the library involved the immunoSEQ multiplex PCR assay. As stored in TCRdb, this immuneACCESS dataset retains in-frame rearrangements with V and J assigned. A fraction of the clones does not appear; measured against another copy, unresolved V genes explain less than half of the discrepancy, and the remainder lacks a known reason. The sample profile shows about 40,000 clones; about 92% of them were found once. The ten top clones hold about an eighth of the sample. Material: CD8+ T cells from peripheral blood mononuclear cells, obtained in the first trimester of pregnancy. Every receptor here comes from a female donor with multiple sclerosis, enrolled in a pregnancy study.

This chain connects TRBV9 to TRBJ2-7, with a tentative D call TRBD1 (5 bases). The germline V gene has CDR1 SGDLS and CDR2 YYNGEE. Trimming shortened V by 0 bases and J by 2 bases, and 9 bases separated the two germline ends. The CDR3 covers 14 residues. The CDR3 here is CASSVGQWTYEQYF. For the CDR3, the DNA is TGTGCCAGCAGCGTAGGACAGTGGACCTACGAGCAGTACTTC.

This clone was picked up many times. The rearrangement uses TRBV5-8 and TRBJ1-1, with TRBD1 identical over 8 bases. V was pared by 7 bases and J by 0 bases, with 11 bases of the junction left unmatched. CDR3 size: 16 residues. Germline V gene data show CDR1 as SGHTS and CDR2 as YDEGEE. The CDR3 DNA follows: TGTGCCAGCCTGAATCGACCGACAGGGGTGAACACTGAAGCTTTCTTT. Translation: CASLNRPTGVNTEAFF.

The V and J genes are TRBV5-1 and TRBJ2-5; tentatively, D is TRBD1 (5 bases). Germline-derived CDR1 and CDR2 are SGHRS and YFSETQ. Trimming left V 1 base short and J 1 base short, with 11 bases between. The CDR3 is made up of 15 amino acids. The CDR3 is CASSLSQGPQETQYF. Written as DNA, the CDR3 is TGCGCCAGCAGCTTGTCCCAGGGTCCCCAAGAGACCCAGTACTTC.

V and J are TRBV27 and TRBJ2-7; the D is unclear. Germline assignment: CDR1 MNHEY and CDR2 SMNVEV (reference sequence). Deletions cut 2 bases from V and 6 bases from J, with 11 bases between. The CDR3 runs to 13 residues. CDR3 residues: CASSLISESEQYF. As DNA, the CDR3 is TGTGCCAGCAGTTTAATCTCGGAGAGCGAGCAGTACTTC.

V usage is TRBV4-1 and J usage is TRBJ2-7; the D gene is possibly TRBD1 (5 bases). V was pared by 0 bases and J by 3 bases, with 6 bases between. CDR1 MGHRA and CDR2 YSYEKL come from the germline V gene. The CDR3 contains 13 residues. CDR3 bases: TGCGCCAGCAGCCAAGAGCAGGGCTACGAGCAGTACTTC. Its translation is CASSQEQGYEQYF.

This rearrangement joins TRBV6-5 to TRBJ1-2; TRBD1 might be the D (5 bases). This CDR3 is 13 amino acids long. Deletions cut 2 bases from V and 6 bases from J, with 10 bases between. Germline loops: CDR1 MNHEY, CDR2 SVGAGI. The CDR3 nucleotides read TGTGCCAGCAGTTACACAGGTTCAGATGGCTACACCTTC. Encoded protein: CASSYTGSDGYTF.

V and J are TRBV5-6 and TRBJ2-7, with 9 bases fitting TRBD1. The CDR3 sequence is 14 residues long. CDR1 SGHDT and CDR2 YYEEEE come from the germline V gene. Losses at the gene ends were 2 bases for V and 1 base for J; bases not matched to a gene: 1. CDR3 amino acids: CASSFGTGSYEQYF. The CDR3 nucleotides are TGTGCCAGCAGCTTTGGGACAGGGTCCTACGAGCAGTACTTC.

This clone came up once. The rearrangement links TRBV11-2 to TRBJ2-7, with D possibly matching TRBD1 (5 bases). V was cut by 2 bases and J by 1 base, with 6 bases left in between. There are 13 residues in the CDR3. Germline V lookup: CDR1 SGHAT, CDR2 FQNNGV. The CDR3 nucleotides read TGTGCCAGCAGCTTACCAGGGTCCTACGAGCAGTACTTC. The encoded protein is CASSLPGSYEQYF.